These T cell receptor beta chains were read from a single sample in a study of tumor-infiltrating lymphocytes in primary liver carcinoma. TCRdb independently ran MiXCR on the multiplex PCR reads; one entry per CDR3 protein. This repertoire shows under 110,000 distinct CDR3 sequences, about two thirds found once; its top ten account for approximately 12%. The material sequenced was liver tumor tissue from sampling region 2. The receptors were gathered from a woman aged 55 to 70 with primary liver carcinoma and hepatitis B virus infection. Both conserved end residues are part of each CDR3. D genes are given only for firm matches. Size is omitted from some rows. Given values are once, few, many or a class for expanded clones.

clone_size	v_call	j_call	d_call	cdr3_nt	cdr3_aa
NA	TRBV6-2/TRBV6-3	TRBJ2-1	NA	TGTGCCAGCAGCCATCTGGGGGCGGGGAATGAGCACTTCTTC	CASSHLGAGNEHFF
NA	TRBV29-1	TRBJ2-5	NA	TGCGGCGTTGGGGTCAGTCTAGAGACTCAGTACTTC	CGVGVSLETQYF
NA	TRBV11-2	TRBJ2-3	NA	TGTGCCAACAGCTTGCGGGATGGGAGCGCAGATACGCAGTATTTT	CANSLRDGSADTQYF
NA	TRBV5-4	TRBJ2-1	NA	TGTGCCAACACCTTGAGTGTCTCGGGTTCCTACAATGAGCAGTTCTTC	CANTLSVSGSYNEQFF
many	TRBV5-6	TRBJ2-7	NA	TGTGCCAGCGGGTACTCGGGACTTGCGGGCGAGCAGTACTTC	CASGYSGLAGEQYF
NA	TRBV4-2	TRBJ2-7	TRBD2	TGTGTCAGCAGCCTGGAACTAGCGGGAGCCAACGAGCAGTACTTC	CVSSLELAGANEQYF
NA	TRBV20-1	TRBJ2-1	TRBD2	TGCAGTGCTAGAGACTCTCCAGCGGGAGGGAATGAGCAGTTCTTC	CSARDSPAGGNEQFF
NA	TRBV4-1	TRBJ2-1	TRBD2	TGCGCCAGCGGCCGAGAGACTAGCGGGGATGTCAATGAGCAGTTCTTC	CASGRETSGDVNEQFF
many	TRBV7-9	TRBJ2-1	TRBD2	TGTGCCAGCAGCTCCTCCGGGACTAGCCCCAATGAGCAGTTCTTC	CASSSSGTSPNEQFF
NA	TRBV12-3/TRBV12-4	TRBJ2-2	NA	TGTGCCAGCAGTCTAATAGCGAACACCGGGGAGCTGTTTTTT	CASSLIANTGELFF
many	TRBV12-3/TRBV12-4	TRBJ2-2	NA	TGTGCCAGCAGTCCTGCTAGCCCTCGTTACACCGGGGAGCTGTTTTTT	CASSPASPRYTGELFF
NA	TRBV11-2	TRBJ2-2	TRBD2	TGTGCCAGTAGCGTAAGCTCGGGACTAGCTGACGGGGAGATGTTTTTT	CASSVSSGLADGEMFF
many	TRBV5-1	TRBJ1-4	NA	TGCGCCAGCAGCCAGGGAGTTGATGAAAAACTGTTTTTT	CASSQGVDEKLFF
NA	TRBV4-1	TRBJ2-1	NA	TGCGCCAGCAGCCAAGAGGCTAGCAGGGATGTCAATGAGCAGTTCTTC	CASSQEASRDVNEQFF
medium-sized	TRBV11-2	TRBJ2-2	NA	TGTGCCAGCAGCAAAGGCCGGGAATCCGGGGAGCTGTTTTTT	CASSKGRESGELFF
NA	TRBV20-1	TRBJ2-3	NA	TGCAGTACTAGAGATCCCGCGGGAAACTCCCTCACAGATACGCAGTATTTT	CSTRDPAGNSLTDTQYF
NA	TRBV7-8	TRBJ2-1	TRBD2	TGTGCCAGCAGCTTAGTTGGGACTAACGGGTGTAATGAGCAGTTCTTC	CASSLVGTNGCNEQFF